Listed below are T cell receptor beta chains from one sample, sequenced in a study of shared clonotypes between healthy human individuals. TCRdb's copy holds only in-frame clones and misses some; the assay was immunoSEQ multiplex PCR. The sample has about 2 million clones, less than 95% seen once. The specimen sequenced was naive CD8+ T cells sorted from blood. All receptors come from a man aged 18 to 29 in good health. The CDR3 runs from the conserved cysteine through the conserved F or W.

v_gene,j_gene,CDR3aa
TRBV6-5,TRBJ2-7,CASSRPVIHEQYF
TRBV6-6,TRBJ2-3,CASSYSGGPTDTQYF
TRBV4-1,TRBJ2-5,CASSPRGGGKETQYF
TRBV7-9,TRBJ2-3,CASSLVIADLTDTQYF
TRBV7-9,TRBJ2-7,CASSLGSYEQYF
TRBV4-3,TRBJ2-7,CASSQEQTSVYYEQYF
TRBV7-8,TRBJ2-7,CASSLEGQGIPEQYF
TRBV15,TRBJ2-5,CATSERLAGIQETQYF
TRBV27,TRBJ1-5,CASSLSDRGRPQHF
TRBV9,TRBJ2-5,CASSAGLAGVWETQYF
TRBV5-3,TRBJ1-2,CARRTGQGAEGYTF
TRBV29-1,TRBJ2-1,CSAAGTRVYNEQFF
TRBV27,TRBJ2-3,CASKGGSTDTQYF
TRBV5-1,TRBJ2-7,CASSLEGQGAYEQYF
TRBV2,TRBJ2-2,CASSFEPGQSRPNTGELFF
TRBV2,TRBJ2-7,CASSEWTGETYEQYF
TRBV9,TRBJ2-7,CASSVYTAGEQYF
TRBV29-1,TRBJ2-3,CSVDLQGGDTQYF
TRBV2,TRBJ1-5,CASLRDLYSNQPQHF
TRBV6-1,TRBJ1-2,CASSTGKPYGYTF
TRBV9,TRBJ2-5,CASSGGDQETQYF
TRBV4-1,TRBJ2-1,CASSSDRAGHEQFF
TRBV30,TRBJ2-1,CAWSLGPGTGNNEQFF
TRBV29-1,TRBJ2-7,CSVEDPETYEQYF
TRBV28,TRBJ2-1,CASSPPHTSGGGEQFF
TRBV11-2,TRBJ2-7,CASSLRIPGLDEQYF
TRBV20-1,TRBJ1-2,CSARIREGYTF
TRBV5-6,TRBJ1-2,CASSFLSGYGYTF
TRBV7-9,TRBJ1-2,CASSRGQGYNYGYTF
TRBV2,TRBJ1-2,CASSEADERDLYGYTF
TRBV7-9,TRBJ2-1,CASDGGRYEQFF
TRBV19,TRBJ1-2,CASSITAYAPPMSGYTF
TRBV5-6,TRBJ2-1,CASSLQTDEQFF
TRBV30,TRBJ2-7,CAWGSGTGLYEQYF
TRBV7-9,TRBJ2-5,CASTRDSQETQYF
TRBV19,TRBJ2-7,CASSTPGQNYEQYF
TRBV10-3,TRBJ2-7,CATLSRETYEQYF
TRBV28,TRBJ1-3,CASSLDSSSGNTIYF
TRBV5-6,TRBJ2-7,CASSGKSGIPYEQYF
TRBV2,TRBJ1-1,CASSEAQGWTEAFF
TRBV6-1,TRBJ2-7,CASNQGESHYEQYF
TRBV9,TRBJ2-2,CASSGAGELFF
TRBV4-3,TRBJ2-1,CASSRVAGGVYNEQFF
TRBV5-4,TRBJ2-2,CASRAGAGTGELFF
TRBV6-4,TRBJ2-7,CASIFSSGGRRYEQYF
TRBV4-3,TRBJ2-1,CASSQASLGEQFF
TRBV13,TRBJ2-7,CASSSTVHFGEQYF
TRBV4-1,TRBJ1-2,CASSVQGGYGYTF
TRBV19,TRBJ1-4,CASSPDSGYEKLFF
TRBV4-1,TRBJ1-2,CASSQEPRTVNYGYTF
TRBV11-2,TRBJ2-1,CASSLVEEQFF
TRBV27,TRBJ1-2,CASSSDRDYGYTF
TRBV5-4,TRBJ2-7,CASSLGEMNYEQYF
TRBV4-1,TRBJ2-1,CASSQAGGSYNEQFF
TRBV28,TRBJ2-3,CASSLYEGGSTDTQYF